This T cell receptor (beta chain) derives from a study of pediatric ulcerative colitis. Control subjects, colonoscoped for suspected IBD, had macroscopically and histologically normal endoscopy. As regards this clone: Its antigen is as yet unknown.

Study results and limitations: A couple of rectal CDR3 clonotypes occurred in all ulcerative colitis patients. In rectum, acute severe colitis had expanded clones and less diversity. This repertoire reflects total lymphocytes rather than subpopulations like regulatory T cells.

Sequenced by immunoSEQ multiplex PCR; TCRdb stores in-frame clones only, minus some. The table includes 57,000 or so clones, around 87% detected once. The V end lost 6 bases, the J end lost 2 bases, and 5 bases lay between the germline ends. This CDR3 comprises 12 residues. CDR1 ENHRY and CDR2 SYGVKD come from the germline V gene. What was sequenced was blood. The sequence was obtained from a boy under 18 who was a control in a study of pediatric ulcerative colitis. The gene calls are TRBV10-3 and TRBJ2-1, with D perhaps matching TRBD1 (5 bases). Written as DNA, the CDR3 is TGTGCCATCAGGGACACCTACAATGAGCAGTTCTTC. It yields the protein CAIRDTYNEQFF.